This T cell receptor (beta chain) was profiled in a study of T cell responses to AZD1222 COVID-19 vaccine. Study-wide points: Clonal diversity was possibly underestimated, and white British individuals and females predominated among donors. AZD1222 recipients seropositive at baseline numbered only 5 to 7.

TCRdb's copy holds only in-frame clones and misses some; the assay was immunoSEQ multiplex PCR. The sample contains 70,000 or so clones, approximately 87% of which appear only once. Note on this clone: Its cognate antigen is unknown.

J lost 3 bases, V lost 4 bases, and 7 bases had no gene match. This CDR3 has 16 residues. Germline V CDR1 and CDR2: SGHNT, YYREEE (reference sequence). Samples with a second dose at about 4 or about 12 weeks were pooled together. This TCR was recovered from an adult who received the AZD1222 COVID-19 vaccine. The sample was peripheral blood, taken 28 days after the second AZD1222 dose. The rearrangement uses TRBV5-4 and TRBJ1-2; 12 nucleotides align to TRBD1. CDR3 DNA sequence: TGTGCCAGCAGCCCGGGGACAGGGGGCGTTCACTATGGCTACACCTTC. It encodes CASSPGTGGVHYGYTF.